One and the same sample provided the 29 T cell receptor beta chains below, sequenced in a study of CD4+ T cells in melanoma. TCRdb keeps only in-frame clones here, not all; method: immunoSEQ multiplex PCR. The profile covers 9,400 or so clones, with around 67% appearing a single time and around 22% taken by the ten largest. Sequencing was carried out using cells from a culture (not recorded whether cultured in vitro). The receptors come from a human donor with melanoma.

The rearrangement uses TRBV30 and TRBJ1-2, with D unclear. Germline V CDR1 and CDR2: GTSNPN, SVGIG (reference sequence). The CDR3 length is 16 residues. V gave up 1 base and J gave up 8 bases, with 23 bases separating them. The CDR3 is CAWSGRQAEGFWGYTF. In DNA, the CDR3 is TGTGCCTGGAGTGGGCGTCAGGCCGAGGGTTTTTGGGGCTACACCTTC.

The CDR3 DNA is TGTGCCAGCAGCGCAATGGGGGACACCATCCGCTATGGCTACACCTTC. Translating it yields CASSAMGDTIRYGYTF. This rearrangement joins TRBV3-1 (or the pseudogene TRBV3-2) to TRBJ1-2, with D possibly TRBD1 on 6 matching bases. CDR1 and CDR2 from the germline V gene are LGHDT and YNNKEL (reference sequence). The ends were cut back, 5 bases at V and 4 bases at J, with 20 bases in the middle. There are 16 residues in the CDR3.

The chain joins TRBV19 to TRBJ1-2; 10 bases align to TRBD1. CDR3 length: 17 amino acids. The J segment lost 4 bases and the V segment lost 6 bases, leaving 14 bases of the junction unmatched. CDR1 and CDR2 from the germline V gene are LNHDA and SQIVND (reference sequence). The CDR3 sequence: CASSTNGQGVQRYGYTF. As DNA, the CDR3 is TGTGCCAGTAGCACCAACGGACAGGGGGTACAACGCTATGGCTACACCTTC.

V and J are TRBV12-3 or TRBV12-4 and TRBJ2-2; 9 bases are a match to TRBD1. With 8 bases clipped from V and 7 bases from J, the junction kept 2 bases outside the gene matches. There are 12 residues in the CDR3. CDR3 bases: TGTGCCAGCGGACAGGGGAACGGGGAGCTGTTTTTT. This sequence encodes CASGQGNGELFF.

J is TRBJ2-1 and V is TRBV6-6; TRBD2 aligns across 8 bases. The CDR3 covers 13 residues. V lost 7 bases and J lost 8; bases outside the gene matches: 7. Germline CDR1 MNHNY, CDR2 SVGAGI (reference sequence). The CDR3 loop reads CASTPGGWDEQFF. CDR3 bases: TGTGCCAGCACCCCGGGGGGGTGGGATGAGCAGTTCTTC.

The chain employs TRBV29-1 and TRBJ1-1, with a weak D call TRBD1 (6 bases). Germline CDR1 and CDR2: SQVTM and ANQGSEA. The length of the CDR3 is 15 residues. With 6 bases removed from V and 5 bases from J, the gap between germline ends came to 22 bases. This chain's CDR3 is CSVRDKGLVVTEAFF. CDR3 DNA: TGCAGCGTCCGGGACAAGGGACTTGTGGTTACTGAAGCTTTCTTT.

The chain has TRBV29-1 and TRBJ2-1, with 8 positions matching TRBD2. CDR3 length equals 18 residues. The ends lost 3 bases at V and 4 bases at J; junction bases unmatched: 17. Germline loops: CDR1 SQVTM, CDR2 ANQGSEA. CDR3 coding DNA: TGCAGCGTTGATATTCCGACAGTTATAATAGCGGGGTACAATGAGCAGTTCTTC. Its translation is CSVDIPTVIIAGYNEQFF.

The chain joins TRBV2 to TRBJ2-7; D not certain. Germline CDR1 SNHLY, CDR2 FYNNEI. The CDR3 extends over 12 amino acids. V dropped 6 bases and J dropped 5 bases, with 11 bases sitting between them. CDR3 sequence: CASSRFGDEQYF. The CDR3 nucleotides read TGTGCCAGCAGCCGCTTTGGCGACGAGCAGTACTTC.

The V and J genes are TRBV14 and TRBJ2-2; D remains ambiguous. This CDR3 region has 13 residues. Germline assignment: CDR1 SGHDN and CDR2 FVKESK. Trimming removed 2 bases at V and 3 bases at J, with 4 bases between. In nucleotides, the CDR3 is TGTGCCAGCAGCCAACTACACACCGGGGAGCTGTTTTTT. Protein product: CASSQLHTGELFF.

The chain combines TRBV2 with TRBJ1-2; possible D gene TRBD1, 6 bases. The CDR3 totals 12 residues. The V end lost 7 bases, the J end lost 8 bases, and 14 bases lay between the germline ends. The germline V gene has CDR1 SNHLY and CDR2 FYNNEI. The CDR3 DNA sequence: TGTGCCAGCACGGGGGCCCGACGCGGCTACACCTTC. This gives the protein CASTGARRGYTF. Complete variable domain (other parts from reference TRBV2 and TRBJ1-2): EPEVTQTPSHQVTQMGQEVILRCVPISNHLYFYWYRQILGQKVEFLVSFYNNEISEKSEIFDDQFSVERPDGSNFTLKIRSTKLEDSAMYFCASTGARRGYTFGSGTRLTVV.

This chain links TRBV10-1 with TRBJ1-1; perhaps TRBD1 as D (6 bases). The germline V gene has CDR1 WNHNN and CDR2 SYGVQD (reference sequence). V was trimmed by 6 bases and J by 1 base, leaving 9 bases between them. This CDR3 has 13 amino acids. The CDR3 nucleotides are TGCGCCAGCAGCGGACAGCAGAACACTGAAGCTTTCTTT. This encodes CASSGQQNTEAFF.

The chain uses TRBV7-3 and TRBJ2-3; TRBD2 aligns across 15 bases. CDR3 length equals 18 residues. V shed 2 bases and J 2 bases; nucleotides not matched to a gene: 5. CDR1 and CDR2 from the germline V gene are SGHTA and FQGTGA. The CDR3 reads CASSLGGLAGGNTDTQYF. In DNA form, the CDR3 reads TGTGCCAGCAGCTTAGGGGGACTAGCGGGGGGAAACACAGATACGCAGTATTTT.

The chain uses TRBV4-1 and TRBJ2-3; a possible D gene is TRBD2 (6 bases). In germline, CDR1 is MGHRA, CDR2 YSYEKL. The CDR3 is made up of 18 amino acids. V was clipped by 4 bases and J by 3 bases, with 23 bases between them. As DNA, the CDR3 is TGCGCCAGCAGCCCCGGGGCGGGAAAACTGCCCGGGACAGATACGCAGTATTTT. It specifies CASSPGAGKLPGTDTQYF.

This chain connects TRBV5-1 to TRBJ1-2; D is unresolved. V shed 3 bases and J shed 4 bases, with 16 bases lying between them. This CDR3 is built from 15 residues. The V gene's germline CDR1 is SGHRS and CDR2 YFSETQ. The CDR3: CASSSLDGESYGYTF. CDR3 DNA: TGCGCCAGCAGCTCCCTGGACGGGGAGAGCTATGGCTACACCTTC.

CDR3 nucleotide sequence: TGTGCCAGCAGCCTGCGGGGCGCGGGGGAGACCCAGTACTTC. Its translation is CASSLRGAGETQYF. The genes are TRBV4-2 and TRBJ2-5; a possible D gene is TRBD2 (6 bases). V lost 4 bases and J lost 5, with 14 bases in between. Germline-derived CDR1 and CDR2 are LGHNA and YNFKEQ. The CDR3 is 14 residues long.

This clone was seen more than once but under ten times. The CDR3 is CASMGGNTGELFF. The CDR3 nucleotides are TGTGCCAGTATGGGTGGGAACACCGGGGAGCTGTTTTTT. V and J are TRBV12-3 or TRBV12-4 and TRBJ2-2; D gene ambiguous. The V end lost 9 bases, the J end lost 1 base, and 9 bases lay between the germline ends. The CDR3 runs 13 residues.

The gene calls are TRBV24-1 and TRBJ2-2; no reliable D call. This CDR3 spans 12 amino acids. V gave up 3 bases and J gave up 7 bases, with 5 bases separating them. Per the germline V gene, CDR1 is KGHDR and CDR2 is SFDVKD. The CDR3 DNA reads as TGTGCCACCAGTGATATGGGCGGGGAGCTGTTTTTT. It encodes CATSDMGGELFF.

The V gene is TRBV5-1, the J gene TRBJ2-7; D is possibly TRBD1 (6 bases). Germline CDR1 reads SGHRS; CDR2 reads YFSETQ. V was clipped by 4 bases and J by 2 bases, with 10 bases between them. The CDR3 length is 13 residues. CDR3 sequence: CASSLTGTYEQYF. In DNA, the CDR3 is TGCGCCAGCAGCCTGACAGGAACCTACGAGCAGTACTTC.

This clone was counted only a few times. V gene TRBV27 combines with J gene TRBJ2-3; 7 nucleotides match TRBD1. Trimming took 5 bases from V and 1 from J; bases not matched to a gene: 24. The V gene's germline CDR1 is MNHEY and CDR2 SMNVEV (reference sequence). This CDR3 region has 21 residues. The CDR3 spells CASSTRRTGGRTLGRTDTQYF. CDR3 sequence (DNA): TGTGCCAGCAGTACCCGCCGGACAGGCGGTAGAACCCTGGGCCGCACAGATACGCAGTATTTT.

J is TRBJ2-7 and V is TRBV7-9; D is undetermined. V gave up 1 base and J gave up 0 bases, with 7 bases separating them. CDR1 is SEHNR, CDR2 FQNEAQ, per germline (reference sequence). The CDR3 contains 14 residues. CDR3 sequence (DNA): TGTGCCAGCAGCTTAGGAACCAGCTCCTACGAGCAGTACTTC. It translates to CASSLGTSSYEQYF.

The genes are TRBV3-1 (or the pseudogene TRBV3-2) and TRBJ2-1, with D perhaps TRBD2 (5 bases). The V gene's germline CDR1 is LGHDT and CDR2 YNNKEL (reference sequence). V lost 2 bases and J 0 bases, leaving 8 bases between the germline ends. The CDR3 is made up of 15 amino acids. DNA for the CDR3: TGTGCCAGCAGCCAATTGGGGAGCTCCTACAATGAGCAGTTCTTC. The encoded protein is CASSQLGSSYNEQFF.

This clone was found a few times. V usage is TRBV7-2 and J usage is TRBJ2-1; either TRBD1 or TRBD2 may fit D (5 bases each). Trimming pared 5 bases from V and 1 base from J, leaving 18 bases between. The germline V gene has CDR1 SGHTA and CDR2 FQGNSA. The CDR3 contains 17 residues. The CDR3 DNA is TGTGCCAGCAGCGTAGGGACGACATGGAAATCCTACAATGAGCAGTTCTTC. Translation: CASSVGTTWKSYNEQFF.

The chain combines TRBV4-1 with TRBJ2-1; 8 bases fit TRBD2. Trimming took 4 bases from V and 3 from J; bases not matched to a gene: 8. The CDR3 runs to 16 residues. The germline V gene has CDR1 MGHRA and CDR2 YSYEKL. The CDR3 is CASSLQAGGLYNEQFF. In nucleotides, the CDR3 is TGCGCCAGCAGCCTCCAGGCGGGGGGCCTCTACAATGAGCAGTTCTTC.

This clone was recorded once. This chain uses TRBV3-1 (or the pseudogene TRBV3-2) with TRBJ2-1; 7 nucleotides match TRBD2. This CDR3 has 13 residues. Germline loops: CDR1 LGHDT, CDR2 YNNKEL (reference sequence). V was pared by 0 bases and J by 14 bases, with 7 bases of the junction left unmatched. This chain's CDR3 is CASSQDKGRVEFF. The CDR3 coding sequence is TGTGCCAGCAGCCAAGATAAGGGGAGGGTGGAGTTCTTC.

This chain links TRBV3-1 (or the pseudogene TRBV3-2) with TRBJ2-5; possibly TRBD2 for D (5 bases). Deletions cut 0 bases from V and 7 bases from J, with 15 bases between. Germline V lookup: CDR1 LGHDT, CDR2 YNNKEL (reference sequence). CDR3 size: 15 residues. The CDR3 DNA follows: TGTGCCAGCAGCCAAGAAGTTTCGGTGGCGGGGACCCAGTACTTC. Translated, it gives CASSQEVSVAGTQYF.

The J gene is TRBJ2-7, the V gene TRBV12-1. TRBV12-1 is termed a pseudogene. CDR3 size: 17 residues. CDR3 sequence (DNA): TGTGCCAGCAGCTTTTTTCCGCAATCGGCACAAACCTACGAGCAGTACTTC. This sequence encodes CASSFFPQSAQTYEQYF.

This sequence joins TRBV4-1 and TRBJ1-5; TRBD1 might be the D (6 bases). From germline, CDR1 is MGHRA and CDR2 YSYEKL. Trimming cost V 4 bases and J 2 bases, with 12 bases left between them. The CDR3 consists of 15 residues. CDR3 in DNA: TGCGCCAGCAGCCGAGGGGCAGGGGGCAATCAGCCCCAGCATTTT. Protein product: CASSRGAGGNQPQHF.

This chain joins TRBV4-1 and TRBJ2-5, with D perhaps given as TRBD1 or TRBD2 (5 bases each). V shed 4 bases and J shed 0 bases, with 12 bases lying between them. There are 15 residues in the CDR3. CDR1 MGHRA and CDR2 YSYEKL come from the germline V gene. The CDR3 loop is CASSRPGRHQETQYF. The CDR3 DNA reads as TGCGCCAGCAGCCGCCCGGGACGCCACCAAGAGACCCAGTACTTC.

The chain joins TRBV3-1 (or the pseudogene TRBV3-2) to TRBJ1-2; 7 positions match TRBD1. Germline V lookup: CDR1 LGHDT, CDR2 YNNKEL (reference sequence). V gave up 3 bases and J gave up 8 bases; unmatched junction bases: 6. The CDR3 is made up of 13 amino acids. The CDR3 sequence is CASSQTGLGGYTF. DNA for the CDR3: TGTGCCAGCAGCCAGACAGGGTTGGGGGGCTACACCTTC.